This entry lists 13 T cell receptor beta chains sequenced from one sample in a study of blood T cell repertoires in COVID-19. This table comes from immunoSEQ multiplex PCR, and its TCRdb copy is limited to in-frame clones, with some not included. The data show around 40,000 clones, 79% seen once. Material: peripheral blood. These receptors originate from a man in his sixties or seventies with acute or convalescent COVID-19.

CDR3 amino acids: CASSAGDRGDWYF. The CDR3 coding sequence is TGCGCCAGCAGTGCCGGGGACAGGGGGGATTGGTACTTC. The chain employs TRBV10-1 and TRBJ2-7, with 11 bases that match TRBD1. The CDR3 totals 13 residues. Germline assignment: CDR1 WNHNN and CDR2 SYGVQD (reference sequence). Unmatched junction bases numbered 8, after V lost 4 bases and J lost 12 bases.

The chain carries TRBV5-4 and TRBJ2-2; possibly TRBD2 for D (5 bases). Germline-derived CDR1 and CDR2 are SGHNT and YYREEE (reference sequence). The CDR3 runs 16 residues. Trimming removed 5 bases from V and 5 bases from J, with 19 bases in between. The DNA of the CDR3 is TGTGCCAGCAGTGAGGGAAGTTGGAGGAAAACCGGGGAGCTGTTTTTT. This gives the protein CASSEGSWRKTGELFF.

This clone showed up just a few times. This chain joins TRBV3-1 (or the pseudogene TRBV3-2) and TRBJ1-3; TRBD1 might be the D (6 bases). V lost 1 base and J 4 bases, leaving 14 bases between the germline ends. From germline, CDR1 is LGHDT and CDR2 YNNKEL (reference sequence). The CDR3 runs 16 residues. The CDR3 sequence is CASSQAVGTFGNTIYF. The DNA of the CDR3 is TGTGCCAGCAGCCAAGCTGTGGGGACATTCGGAAACACCATATATTTT.

V gene TRBV7-9 combines with J gene TRBJ2-3; D is uncertain. This CDR3 comprises 11 residues. Germline CDR1 and CDR2: SEHNR and FQNEAQ (reference sequence). V gave up 5 bases and J gave up 4 bases, with 4 bases separating them. The CDR3 DNA is TGTGCCAGCAGCCAGTCAGATACGCAGTATTTT. Its translation is CASSQSDTQYF.

The rearrangement uses TRBV9 and TRBJ2-1, with 7 bases aligning to TRBD2. J was trimmed by 3 bases and V by 0 bases; bases with no gene match: 9. The CDR3 is 17 residues long. Germline V lookup: CDR1 SGDLS, CDR2 YYNGEE. CDR3 in DNA: TGTGCCAGCAGCGTAGCTGGGGAGGGCCCTTACTACAATGAGCAGTTCTTC. This gives the protein CASSVAGEGPYYNEQFF.

The chain carries TRBV5-6 and TRBJ1-5, with 8 positions matching TRBD1. V lost 4 bases, J lost 6 bases, and 9 bases stayed unmatched. CDR1 is SGHDT, CDR2 YYEEEE, per germline. The CDR3 has 15 residues. This CDR3 reads CASSIQGARGQPQHF. DNA of the CDR3: TGTGCCAGCAGCATCCAGGGGGCGAGAGGTCAGCCCCAGCATTTT. The whole variable domain, remainder taken from reference TRBV5-6 and TRBJ1-5, is DAGVTQSPTHLIKTRGQQVTLRCSPKSGHDTVSWYQQALGQGPQFIFQYYEEEERQRGNFPDRFSGHQFPNYSSELNVNALLLGDSALYLCASSIQGARGQPQHFGDGTRLSIL.

The sample holds one count of this clone. This rearrangement joins TRBV23-1 to TRBJ2-3, with 12 bases fitting TRBD2. TRBV23-1 is assigned to the ORF class and has an uncertain function. The CDR3 covers 18 residues. J gave up 10 bases and V 2 bases, and 16 bases lay outside the gene matches. The CDR3 sequence is CASSQPLALAGGPLPQYF. CDR3 coding DNA: TGCGCCAGCAGTCAACCCCTCGCACTAGCGGGAGGACCCCTTCCGCAGTATTTT.

The chain links TRBV24-1 to TRBJ2-5; 15 bases map to TRBD2. This CDR3 is 17 amino acids long. Germline lookup yields CDR1 KGHDR and CDR2 SFDVKD. J was trimmed by 5 bases and V by 3 bases; bases with no gene match: 6. As DNA, the CDR3 is TGTGCCACCAGTGATCCCGGGACTAGCGGGAGGAGGGAGACCCAGTACTTC. This translates into CATSDPGTSGRRETQYF.

CDR3 region: CASSLGAGRSTNEKLFF. The CDR3 DNA reads as TGTGCCAGCAGCTTAGGGGCAGGCCGCTCAACTAATGAAAAACTGTTTTTT. The V and J genes are TRBV7-2 and TRBJ1-4; D gene ambiguous. The CDR3 extends over 17 amino acids. Trimming removed 1 base from V and 0 bases from J, with 12 bases in between. Germline V lookup: CDR1 SGHTA, CDR2 FQGNSA.

The chain links TRBV5-8 to TRBJ2-3, with 9 bases aligning to TRBD1. Looked up from germline, CDR1 is SGHTS and CDR2 is YDEGEE. This CDR3 comprises 14 residues. With V trimmed by 4 bases and J by 5 bases, 5 bases remained unmatched. This chain's CDR3 is CASSGGQGQDTQYF. DNA of the CDR3: TGTGCCAGCAGCGGGGGACAGGGCCAAGATACGCAGTATTTT.

The chain carries TRBV9 and TRBJ1-4, with D perhaps matching TRBD1 (5 bases). CDR1 is SGDLS and CDR2 is YYNGEE in the germline V gene. The V gene lost 0 bases and the J gene lost 8 bases, with 20 bases spanning the gap. This CDR3 has 17 amino acids. CDR3: CASSVGAVWGGGEKLFF. The CDR3 DNA is TGTGCCAGCAGCGTAGGAGCGGTGTGGGGGGGAGGAGAAAAACTGTTTTTT.

V and J are TRBV5-4 and TRBJ1-4; D is unresolved. This CDR3 has 14 residues. V gave up 1 base and J gave up 7 bases, with 11 bases separating them. Germline assignment: CDR1 SGHNT and CDR2 YYREEE (reference sequence). The CDR3 region has the DNA TGTGCCAGCAGCTTGTCAGGCGGGAGTGAAAAACTGTTTTTT. This encodes CASSLSGGSEKLFF.

The J gene is TRBJ2-3, the V gene TRBV9; D not certain. The length of the CDR3 is 14 residues. Germline V gene lookup returns CDR1 SGDLS and CDR2 YYNGEE. V gave up 3 bases and J gave up 1 base, with 9 bases separating them. CDR3 DNA: TGTGCCAGCAGCGAAGCCCGGGGCACAGATACGCAGTATTTT. Translated, it gives CASSEARGTDTQYF.